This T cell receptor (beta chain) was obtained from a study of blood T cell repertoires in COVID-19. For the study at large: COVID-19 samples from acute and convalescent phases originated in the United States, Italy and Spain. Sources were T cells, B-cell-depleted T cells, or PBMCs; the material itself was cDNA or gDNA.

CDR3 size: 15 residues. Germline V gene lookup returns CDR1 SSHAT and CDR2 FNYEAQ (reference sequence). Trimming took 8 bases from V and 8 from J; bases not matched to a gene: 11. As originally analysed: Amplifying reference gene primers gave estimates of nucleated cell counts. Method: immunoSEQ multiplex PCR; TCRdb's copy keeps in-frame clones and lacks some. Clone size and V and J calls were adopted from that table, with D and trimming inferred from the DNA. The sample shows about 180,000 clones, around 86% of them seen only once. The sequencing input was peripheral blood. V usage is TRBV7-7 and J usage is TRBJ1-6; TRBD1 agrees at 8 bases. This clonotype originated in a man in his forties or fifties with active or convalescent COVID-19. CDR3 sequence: CASGDQGAPDSPLHF. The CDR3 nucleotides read TGTGCCAGCGGAGATCAGGGGGCGCCGGATTCACCCCTCCACTTT.